These T cell receptor beta chains were read from a single sample in a study of T-cell reconstitution after alpha-beta-depleted transplantation in children. Each CDR3 protein gets one entry after TCRdb re-called the PCR reads with MiXCR. The top ten clones hold roughly 27% of a sample with around 450,000 distinct CDR3 sequences, around 16% of them seen once. Sequencing was performed on PBMCs, mostly from graft donor cells, taken 360 days after TCRalphabeta/CD19-depleted stem cell transplant. These receptor sequences come from a boy under two years old who had a stem cell transplant for Wiskott-Aldrich syndrome, so the T cells may come from the graft donor. Both conserved end residues are part of each CDR3. Fields, in order: clone size, J gene, V gene, D gene, CDR3 DNA, CDR3 protein. The D gene is left open where the match is weak. Clone size appears in some rows only: once, few, many, or a class for an expanded clone.

>few|TRBJ2-1|TRBV5-6|-
TGTGCCAGCAGCTTTAGGACAAATTACAATGAGCAGTTCTTC
CASSFRTNYNEQFF
>few|TRBJ2-7|TRBV7-9|TRBD1
TGTGCCAGCAGCGCCGGACAGGGCGACTACGAGCAGTACTTC
CASSAGQGDYEQYF
>few|TRBJ2-2|TRBV6-1|TRBD2
TGTGCCAGCAGTGGGGAGCGGGGGCCCCACACCGGGGAGCTGTTTTTT
CASSGERGPHTGELFF
>-|TRBJ2-5|TRBV20-1|TRBD2
TGCAGTGCTAGACTAGCGGGAGGGCCCGGGGAGACCCAGTACTTC
CSARLAGGPGETQYF
>-|TRBJ2-5|TRBV24-1|TRBD1
TGTGCCACCAGTGATCCCGGGACAGGGGGAGGAGAGACCCAGTACTTC
CATSDPGTGGGETQYF
>few|TRBJ2-1|TRBV20-1|-
TGCAGTGCTAGAGTGTGGGAGCTCGGTGAGCAGTTCTTC
CSARVWELGEQFF
>-|TRBJ2-7|TRBV2|-
TGTGCCAGCGAGAGGGACTACGAGCAGTACTTC
CASERDYEQYF
>few|TRBJ2-1|TRBV4-1|-
TGCGCCAGCAGCCAGGACTCCCGGGAGTCCTACAATGAGCAGTTCTTC
CASSQDSRESYNEQFF
>-|TRBJ2-7|TRBV28|-
TGTGCCAGCAGTTTAGGCCCAGGGTCGACCTACGAGCAGTACTTC
CASSLGPGSTYEQYF
>few|TRBJ1-3|TRBV15|-
TGTGCCACCAGCAGAGATCTGGGGGCCAGGGACGGAAACACCATATATTTT
CATSRDLGARDGNTIYF
>-|TRBJ2-1|TRBV24-1|-
TGTGCCACCAGTGCCCCTGGGATAGCGGCAGGTCGGCACAATGAGCAGTTCTTC
CATSAPGIAAGRHNEQFF
>-|TRBJ1-2|TRBV6-6|-
TGTGCCAGCAGTTACTCTGATTATGGCTACACCTTC
CASSYSDYGYTF
>few|TRBJ1-3|TRBV30|-
TGTGCCTGGAGTCCAAGGGGAAACACCATATATTTT
CAWSPRGNTIYF
>many|TRBJ2-2|TRBV29-1|-
TGCAGCGCCGGGGAGGTGGAGCTGTTTTTT
CSAGEVELFF
>-|TRBJ2-1|TRBV4-1|TRBD1
TGCGCCAGCAGCCAAGCACAGGGGGCAGGCAATGAGCAGTTCTTC
CASSQAQGAGNEQFF
>-|TRBJ2-1|TRBV12-3/TRBV12-4|TRBD2
TGTGCCAGCAGCGGGCGGACTAGCGGGAGCCACACGTCCTACAATGAGCAGTTCTTC
CASSGRTSGSHTSYNEQFF
>-|TRBJ2-3|TRBV20-1|-
TGCAGCAAGGATACGCAGTATTTT
CSKDTQYF
>many|TRBJ2-5|TRBV5-1|-
TGCGCCAGCAGCTTGGCACCCGGGACTCGACAAGAGACCCAGTACTTC
CASSLAPGTRQETQYF
>few|TRBJ2-7|TRBV10-3|-
TGTGCCATCAATGAGGGACTTTCCTCCTACGAGCAGTACTTC
CAINEGLSSYEQYF
>-|TRBJ1-1|TRBV6-5|-
TGTGCCAGCAGTTACTCGGCAGAAGTGTACACTGAAGCTTTCTTT
CASSYSAEVYTEAFF
>few|TRBJ2-5|TRBV4-2|-
TGTGCCAGCAGCCAAGTAGAAGGGGCGGGGGAGACCCAGTACTTC
CASSQVEGAGETQYF
>-|TRBJ2-2|TRBV12-3/TRBV12-4|-
TGTGCCAGCAGTGCCCGGGGCACCACCGGGGAGCTGTTTTTT
CASSARGTTGELFF
>few|TRBJ1-5|TRBV4-1|-
TGCGCCAGCAGCCAAGTGTCAGGGACGGGCAATCAGCCCCAGCATTTT
CASSQVSGTGNQPQHF
>many|TRBJ2-7|TRBV7-2|-
TGTGCCAGCAGCGTGGGACCTTCCTACGAGCAGTACTTC
CASSVGPSYEQYF
>many|TRBJ2-1|TRBV12-3/TRBV12-4|TRBD2
TGTGCCAGCACTATGATAGCGGGAGTGGGTAATGAGCAGTTCTTC
CASTMIAGVGNEQFF
>few|TRBJ2-7|TRBV12-3/TRBV12-4|-
TGTGCCAGCAGTTTCGCACGACATAACTACGAGCAGTACTTC
CASSFARHNYEQYF
>-|TRBJ1-2|TRBV6-5|-
TGTGCCAGCAGTTACCGGACCCTCAGCAACTATGGCTACACCTTC
CASSYRTLSNYGYTF
>few|TRBJ2-5|TRBV20-1|TRBD2
TGCAGTCAAGGGACTACTGGGACCCAGTACTTC
CSQGTTGTQYF
>-|TRBJ1-1|TRBV7-2|-
TGTGCCAGCAGCCCACGGACAGTGAACACTGAAGCTTTCTTT
CASSPRTVNTEAFF
>few|TRBJ2-1|TRBV18|TRBD2
TGTGCCAGCTCACCACCGGGACTAGCGGGAGTCGATGAGCAGTTCTTC
CASSPPGLAGVDEQFF
>few|TRBJ2-1|TRBV24-1|-
TGTGCCACCAGTGATTTTAGGGACAATGAGCAGTTCTTC
CATSDFRDNEQFF
>-|TRBJ1-2|TRBV11-2|TRBD1
TGTGCCAGCAGCTTACATACAGGGGGAAGTCGCGATGGCTACACCTTC
CASSLHTGGSRDGYTF
>-|TRBJ2-4|TRBV12-3/TRBV12-4|-
TGTGCCAGCAGTTTATGGAGACAGGCCCCGGGAAACATTCAGTACTTC
CASSLWRQAPGNIQYF
>few|TRBJ2-3|TRBV5-1|TRBD2
TGCGCCAGCAGCTTGAGGCCTAGCGGGGGGTTGCTAAATACGCAGTATTTT
CASSLRPSGGLLNTQYF
>few|TRBJ2-1|TRBV6-2/TRBV6-3|TRBD1
TGTGCCAGCAGCCGGGACAGTAATGAGCAGTTCTTC
CASSRDSNEQFF
>many|TRBJ2-3|TRBV13|-
TGTGCCAGCAGCTTAGTTAATAGCCCCAACACAGATACGCAGTATTTT
CASSLVNSPNTDTQYF
>-|TRBJ2-3|TRBV5-1|TRBD1
TGCGCCAGCAGCTTGGTAGGACAGGGGCCAGATACGCAGTATTTT
CASSLVGQGPDTQYF
>-|TRBJ2-1|TRBV6-5|-
TGTGCCAGCAGTTACTCCCTCGATGAGCAGTTCTTC
CASSYSLDEQFF
>few|TRBJ2-2|TRBV20-1|-
TGCAGTGCTCCGACAGGGAACACCGGGGAGCTGTTTTTT
CSAPTGNTGELFF
>few|TRBJ2-7|TRBV5-1|TRBD1
TGCGCCAGCAGCTTGGGCGGGACAGGAGGCGAGCAGTACTTC
CASSLGGTGGEQYF